The clone carrying this T cell receptor beta chain was counted a single time. The entry originates in a study of blood T cell repertoires in COVID-19. The protocol was immunoSEQ multiplex PCR, while the TCRdb copy is restricted to in-frame clones and leaves out a portion. The table lists 120,000 to 150,000 clones, about nine tenths of them singletons. The CDR3 loop spans 15 amino acids. J gave up 8 bases and V 1 base, and 11 bases lay outside the gene matches. The germline gives CDR1 SGHDT, CDR2 YYEEEE. The chain uses TRBV5-6 and TRBJ1-2, with 7 bases fitting TRBD1. The clonotype comes from a woman aged 45-65 years with acute or convalescent COVID-19. Sequencing input: peripheral blood. This chain's CDR3 is CASSLREQGPRGYTF. CDR3 nucleotides: TGTGCCAGCAGCTTGAGAGAACAGGGGCCCCGAGGCTACACCTTC.